This T cell receptor beta chain was identified in a study of CD8+ T cells in alopecia areata. Regarding treatment: oral pan-JAK inhibitor, 5-10 mg twice daily. This CDR3 spans 13 amino acids. The germline CDR1 and CDR2 sequences are SGHTA and FQGNSA. V was trimmed by 1 base and J by 5 bases, leaving 6 bases between them. The authors extracted RNA and reverse transcribed it into cDNA as the sequencing template. Some clones are missing from TCRdb's copy, which holds only in-frame ones; the method was immunoSEQ multiplex PCR. This table holds roughly 200,000 clones, 55% to 70% found once. This TCR came from a human donor with alopecia areata. The chain carries TRBV7-2 and TRBJ1-5, with D unclear. The sample in question was CD4+ T cells sorted from blood, obtained at week 4, from a patient treated with tofacitinib. This chain's CDR3 is CASSLDGYQPQHF. The DNA for the CDR3 is TGTGCCAGCAGCTTAGACGGTTATCAGCCCCAGCATTTT.